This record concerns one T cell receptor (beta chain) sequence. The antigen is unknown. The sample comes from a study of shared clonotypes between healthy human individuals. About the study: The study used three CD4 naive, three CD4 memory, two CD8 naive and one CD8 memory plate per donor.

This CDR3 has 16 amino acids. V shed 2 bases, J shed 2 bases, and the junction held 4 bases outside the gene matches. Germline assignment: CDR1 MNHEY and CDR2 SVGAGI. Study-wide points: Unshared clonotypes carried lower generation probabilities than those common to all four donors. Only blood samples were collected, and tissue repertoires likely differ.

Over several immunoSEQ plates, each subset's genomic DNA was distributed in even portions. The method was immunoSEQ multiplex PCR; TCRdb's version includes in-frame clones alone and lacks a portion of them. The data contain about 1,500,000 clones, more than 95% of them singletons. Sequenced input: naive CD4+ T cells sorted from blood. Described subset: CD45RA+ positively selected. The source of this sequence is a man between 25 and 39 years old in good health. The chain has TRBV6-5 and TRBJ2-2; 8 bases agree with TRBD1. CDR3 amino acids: CASSYQTGANTGELFF. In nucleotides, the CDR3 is TGTGCCAGCAGTTACCAGACAGGGGCTAACACCGGGGAGCTGTTTTTT.